These 5 T cell receptor beta chains were all obtained from the same sample, sequenced in a study of regulatory T cells in long-lasting Graves disease (dated by TCRdb to the early 2020s). Interpreted using the paper, the time point label stands for: persistent/refractory GD, antithyroid drugs over 5 years with positive TRAb. For both TCR sequencing and RNA sequencing, RNA was extracted from PBMCs in TRIzol. The library was produced with multiplex PCR. Sequencing relied on an Illumina HiSeq 4000. iRepertoire HTBI primers and Arm-PCR amplification of CDR3 regions were used to construct TCR beta libraries. The public reads were reanalyzed by TCRdb: fastp trimming at Q25, MiXCR alignment, in-frame beta chains only. A single entry per CDR3 protein holds the most common genes and DNA from its merged rows. Present in this sample are about 290,000 distinct CDR3 sequences, 20% to 25% of which were seen just once. The ten largest clones capture about 61% of the sample.

The sample was peripheral blood mononuclear cells (PBMCs), taken when the disease was refractory, from a patient treated with antithyroid drugs. Every receptor here comes from a female donor with Graves disease.

The chain recombines TRBV11-2 with TRBJ1-5; 9 bases are shared with TRBD1. This CDR3 region has 15 residues. From germline, CDR1 is SGHAT and CDR2 FQNNGV. J gave up 6 bases and V 6 bases, and 9 bases lay outside the gene matches. Here the CDR3 reads CASSTTGGHLQPQHF. CDR3 bases: TGTGCCAGCAGTACCACAGGGGGCCACCTTCAGCCCCAGCATTTT.

The J gene is TRBJ2-5, the V gene TRBV18; no firm D call. The germline CDR1 and CDR2 sequences are KGHSH and LQKENI. Between the trimmed V and J ends, which lost 3 bases and 5 bases, there was a span of 7 bases. The CDR3 is 12 amino acids. The CDR3: CASSPIRETQYF. As DNA, the CDR3 is TGTGCCAGCTCACCGATTCGGGAGACCCAGTACTTC.

This clonotype was counted many times. V and J are TRBV28 and TRBJ2-4; no definite D call. The CDR3 runs to 16 residues. V was cut by 5 bases and J by 0 bases, with 14 bases left in between. Germline V gene sequence: CDR1 MDHEN, CDR2 SYDVKM. The CDR3 region has the DNA TGTGCCAGCAGTCCCCCAGGCAATATAGCCAAAAACATTCAGTACTTC. Its protein product is CASSPPGNIAKNIQYF.

The CDR3 is CASSMGGGGLGDEQYF. The DNA for the CDR3 is TGCGCCAGCAGCATGGGTGGCGGGGGCTTGGGAGACGAGCAGTACTTC. The chain employs TRBV4-3 and TRBJ2-7, with D perhaps matching TRBD2 (7 bases). V was cut by 5 bases and J by 5 bases, with 22 bases left in between. CDR3 length: 16 residues. Germline V gene lookup returns CDR1 LGHNA and CDR2 YSLEER.

Of note for this clonotype: Possible read error: a much larger clone is one base away. V gene TRBV3-1 combines with J gene TRBJ1-1, with a weak D call TRBD1 (6 bases). Germline CDR1 is LGHDT and CDR2 is YNNKEL (reference sequence). Trimming removed 4 bases from V and 5 bases from J, with 20 bases in between. The CDR3 contains 16 residues. CDR3 DNA: TGTGCCAGCAGCCGCACCGGGGGACAACGGGGTACTGAAGCTTTCTTT. Amino acids: CASSRTGGQRGTEAFF.